These 19 T cell receptor beta chains came from one sample sequenced in a study of blood T cell repertoires in COVID-19. Produced via immunoSEQ multiplex PCR; TCRdb's table is partial and in-frame only. The sample lists 45,000 to 55,000 clones; roughly 90% were seen once. Sequencing used peripheral blood. These receptors originate from an older man with acute or convalescent COVID-19.

The chain couples TRBV19 to TRBJ2-7; D is perhaps TRBD1 (6 bases). V was shortened by 8 bases and J by 0 bases, with 11 bases between the two germline ends. Germline CDR1 reads LNHDA; CDR2 reads SQIVND (reference sequence). The CDR3 has 13 residues. CDR3 nucleotide sequence: TGTGCCAGTCTTGGCAGGGGCTCCTACGAGCAGTACTTC. Encoded protein: CASLGRGSYEQYF.

This chain links TRBV6-5 with TRBJ2-2; D remains unclear. The CDR3 runs 14 residues. Trimming took off 4 bases at V and 7 bases at J, with 13 bases between the two ends. Germline CDR1 is MNHEY and CDR2 is SVGAGI. This CDR3 reads CASSSLNSGGELFF. The CDR3 region has the DNA TGTGCCAGCAGTTCTCTAAATTCCGGCGGGGAGCTGTTTTTT.

The chain recombines TRBV7-9 with TRBJ1-1, with D unresolved. This CDR3 has 12 residues. Trimming removed 5 bases from V and 1 base from J, with 5 bases in between. In germline, CDR1 is SEHNR, CDR2 FQNEAQ (reference sequence). Here the CDR3 reads CASSGQNTEAFF. Here the CDR3 DNA reads TGTGCCAGCAGCGGCCAGAACACTGAAGCTTTCTTT.

The chain recombines TRBV5-4 with TRBJ2-2, with TRBD1 as a possible D gene (6 bases). Trimming removed 5 bases at V and 6 bases at J, with 17 bases between. Germline lookup yields CDR1 SGHNT and CDR2 YYREEE (reference sequence). The CDR3 has 15 amino acids. The chain's CDR3 is CASSYTGSLAGELFF. Here the CDR3 DNA reads TGTGCCAGCAGTTATACAGGGTCCCTGGCCGGGGAGCTGTTTTTT.

About this clone: Since the CDR3 does not end with the conserved phenylalanine or tryptophan, this likely comes from a read error. No DNA is shown, since the ends of the CDR3 on it are uncertain; the CDR3 is the one TCRdb lists. The chain joins TRBV6-5 to TRBJ1-1. The CDR3 spans 11 amino acids, including both terminal residues. Germline V gene sequence: CDR1 MNHEY, CDR2 SVGAGI. The chain's CDR3 is CASSSLSGILI.

CDR3 in DNA: TGCAGCGCCGGACAGGGGTTGGGCACTGAAGCTTTCTTT. Translated: CSAGQGLGTEAFF. This chain links TRBV29-1 with TRBJ1-1; 9 bases align to TRBD1. The CDR3 consists of 13 residues. The germline gives CDR1 SQVTM, CDR2 ANQGSEA. Unmatched junction bases numbered 7, after V lost 7 bases and J lost 4 bases.

In this sample, this clone turned up a few times. The chain is built from TRBV30 and TRBJ1-5; 8 bases align to TRBD1. CDR1 is GTSNPN and CDR2 is SVGIG in the germline V gene (reference sequence). V shed 2 bases and J 7 bases; nucleotides not matched to a gene: 7. The CDR3 loop spans 14 amino acids. The CDR3 DNA sequence: TGTGCCTGGAGTAAGCAGGGGGCCTGGCAGCCCCAGCATTTT. Its protein is CAWSKQGAWQPQHF.

CDR3 amino acids: CASSLSSGGTNEKLFF. The CDR3 DNA reads TGCGCCAGCAGCTTAAGTTCGGGGGGGACTAATGAAAAACTGTTTTTT. The rearrangement links TRBV5-1 to TRBJ1-4, with a weak D call TRBD1 (5 bases). The CDR3 is made up of 16 amino acids. With 2 bases removed from V and 2 bases from J, the gap between germline ends came to 13 bases. Germline V gene data show CDR1 as SGHRS and CDR2 as YFSETQ.

This chain uses TRBV18 with TRBJ2-2; D ambiguous. V gave up 4 bases and J gave up 6 bases, with 12 bases separating them. The germline CDR1 and CDR2 sequences are KGHSH and LQKENI. The CDR3 covers 14 residues. This CDR3 is CASSLSGVAGELFF. CDR3 in DNA: TGTGCCAGCTCACTGAGTGGAGTGGCCGGGGAGCTGTTTTTT. Drawing the rest from reference TRBV18 and TRBJ2-2, the complete variable domain is NAGVMQNPRHLVRRRGQEARLRCSPMKGHSHVYWYRQLPEEGLKFMVYLQKENIIDESGMPKERFSAEFPKEGPSILRIQQVVRGDSAAYFCASSLSGVAGELFFGEGSRLTVL.

V is TRBV11-2 and J is TRBJ2-2; TRBD1 matches 7 bases. J was trimmed by 0 bases and V by 2 bases; bases with no gene match: 3. CDR1 and CDR2 (germline): SGHAT, FQNNGV. CDR3 length: 16 amino acids. DNA for the CDR3: TGTGCCAGCAGCTTACCGGGACAGCCGAACACCGGGGAGCTGTTTTTT. Its translation is CASSLPGQPNTGELFF.

The chain uses TRBV7-9 and TRBJ1-3; the match to TRBD1 covers 11 bases. Trimming at V came to 1 base and at J to 2 bases, leaving 1 base not matched to a gene. CDR1 SEHNR and CDR2 FQNEAQ come from the germline V gene (reference sequence). This CDR3 comprises 16 residues. The CDR3 sequence: CASSLGTGGTGNTIYF. In DNA, the CDR3 is TGTGCCAGCAGCTTAGGGACAGGGGGCACTGGAAACACCATATATTTT.

This chain links TRBV5-1 with TRBJ2-1, with 9 bases matching TRBD2. CDR1 is SGHRS, CDR2 YFSETQ, per germline. V gave up 1 base and J gave up 10 bases; unmatched junction bases: 9. The CDR3 has 15 residues. The CDR3 DNA is TGCGCCAGCAGCTTGAACTGGATAGCGGGGGTCGAGCAGTTCTTC. This translates into CASSLNWIAGVEQFF.

The chain carries TRBV5-1 and TRBJ2-7, with 8 bases lining up with TRBD1. The CDR3 extends over 14 amino acids. The J segment lost 6 bases and the V segment lost 0 bases, leaving 5 bases of the junction unmatched. CDR1 is SGHRS, CDR2 YFSETQ, per germline. DNA of the CDR3: TGCGCCAGCAGCTTGGTTCAGGGGGCGTCCGAGCAGTACTTC. As protein: CASSLVQGASEQYF. The full variable domain, rest sourced from reference TRBV5-1 and TRBJ2-7, is KAGVTQTPRYLIKTRGQQVTLSCSPISGHRSVSWYQQTPGQGLQFLFEYFSETQRNKGNFPGRFSGRQFSNSRSEMNVSTLELGDSALYLCASSLVQGASEQYFGPGTRLTVT.

This chain uses TRBV18 with TRBJ1-5; TRBD1 matches 8 bases. This CDR3 contains 16 residues. The V segment lost 6 bases and the J segment 2 bases; nucleotides outside the gene matches: 9. The V gene's germline CDR1 is KGHSH and CDR2 LQKENI. The CDR3 loop is CASSRSGGVGNQPQHF. The CDR3 nucleotides read TGTGCCAGCTCCCGTTCAGGGGGCGTCGGCAATCAGCCCCAGCATTTT.

The chain employs TRBV6-1 and TRBJ2-7; tentative D call: TRBD2 (7 bases). The CDR3 is 16 residues long. The germline V gene encodes CDR1 MNHNS and CDR2 SASEGT. V was trimmed by 4 bases and J by 2 bases, leaving 18 bases between them. The CDR3 sequence is CASSAQGGGTPYEQYF. CDR3 nucleotide sequence: TGTGCCAGCAGTGCTCAAGGGGGGGGGACCCCCTACGAGCAGTACTTC.

The rearrangement uses TRBV6-5 and TRBJ1-2; TRBD1 is a possible D gene (6 bases). The germline CDR1 and CDR2 sequences are MNHEY and SVGAGI. This CDR3 region has 15 residues. V lost 4 bases to trimming and J lost 0 bases, with 12 bases between them. For the CDR3, the DNA is TGTGCCAGCAGTTTGCGGGGGCCAGCTAACTATGGCTACACCTTC. Encoded protein: CASSLRGPANYGYTF.

The CDR3 DNA reads TGTGCCAGCAGCTTACGAACTGATGGAGGAGGGCAGCCCCAGCATTTT. Encoded protein: CASSLRTDGGGQPQHF. The chain couples TRBV5-5 to TRBJ1-5; D is ambiguous. Trimming stripped 2 bases from V and 7 bases from J, with 19 bases between. This CDR3 comprises 16 residues. The V gene's germline CDR1 is SGHKS and CDR2 YYEKEE (reference sequence).

This chain joins TRBV5-1 and TRBJ1-2, with D possibly matching TRBD1 (5 bases). Germline CDR1 is SGHRS and CDR2 is YFSETQ. The CDR3 sequence is 14 residues long. Trimming left V 4 bases short and J 3 bases short, with 13 bases between. The CDR3 loop reads CASSPRGEDYGYTF. Written as DNA, the CDR3 is TGCGCCAGCAGCCCGAGAGGGGAGGACTATGGCTACACCTTC.

The chain is built from TRBV6-5 and TRBJ2-6; 9 nucleotides line up with TRBD1. The CDR3 has 15 residues. With V trimmed by 6 bases and J by 1 base, 1 base remained unmatched. Germline V lookup: CDR1 MNHEY, CDR2 SVGAGI. CDR3 sequence reads: CASRGQGSGANVLTF. CDR3 nucleotides: TGTGCCAGCAGAGGACAGGGGTCTGGGGCCAACGTCCTGACTTTC.